The 7 T cell receptor beta chains below come from one sample, sequenced in a study of T cell responses to AZD1222 COVID-19 vaccine. TCRdb keeps only in-frame clones here, not all; method: immunoSEQ multiplex PCR. Found here are some 120,000 clones, around 88% of them singletons; the top ten hold approximately 9.6%. The sample in question was peripheral blood, obtained on day 0 of AZD1222 vaccination. The receptors were gathered from an adult in good health.

This chain connects TRBV4-2 to TRBJ1-1; tentatively, D is TRBD1 (5 bases). The germline V and J ends were trimmed by 3 bases and 1 base, with 12 bases remaining between them. CDR3 length: 15 amino acids. Germline lookup yields CDR1 LGHNA and CDR2 YNFKEQ. The CDR3 loop is CASSHVQGTNTEAFF. In DNA, the CDR3 is TGTGCCAGCAGCCACGTCCAGGGTACGAACACTGAAGCTTTCTTT.

The chain uses TRBV5-6 and TRBJ2-2; D possibly uses TRBD1 or TRBD2 (5 bases each). From germline, CDR1 is SGHDT and CDR2 YYEEEE. The CDR3 consists of 19 residues. The V and J ends lost 4 bases and 0 bases respectively, with 22 bases between them. The CDR3 bases are TGTGCCAGCAGCCCGGTCATAACTTGGGACCTCACGAACACCGGGGAGCTGTTTTTT. Protein sequence: CASSPVITWDLTNTGELFF. Variable domain in full (rest from reference TRBV5-6 and TRBJ2-2): DAGVTQSPTHLIKTRGQQVTLRCSPKSGHDTVSWYQQALGQGPQFIFQYYEEEERQRGNFPDRFSGHQFPNYSSELNVNALLLGDSALYLCASSPVITWDLTNTGELFFGEGSRLTVL.

The J gene is TRBJ1-2, the V gene TRBV7-9; no clear D. V lost 3 bases and J 2 bases, leaving 22 bases between the germline ends. In germline, CDR1 is SEHNR, CDR2 FQNEAQ (reference sequence). The CDR3 runs to 18 residues. CDR3 region: CASSLPHNSRGPNYGYTF. The CDR3 nucleotides read TGTGCCAGCAGCTTGCCCCACAACTCACGGGGTCCCAACTATGGCTACACCTTC.

This chain links TRBV6-5 with TRBJ2-1, with 13 positions matching TRBD2. The CDR3 sequence is 15 residues long. Germline V CDR1 and CDR2: MNHEY, SVGAGI. The J segment lost 4 bases and the V segment lost 6 bases, leaving 3 bases of the junction unmatched. CDR3 nucleotides: TGTGCCAGCAGGGGACTAGCGGGGAGATACAATGAGCAGTTCTTC. Translated: CASRGLAGRYNEQFF.

The chain couples TRBV5-1 to TRBJ2-1; maybe TRBD1 (5 bases). The CDR3 extends over 15 amino acids. The germline V and J ends were trimmed by 7 bases and 5 bases, with 19 bases remaining between them. CDR1 and CDR2 from the germline V gene are SGHRS and YFSETQ. The CDR3 coding sequence is TGCGCCAGCGTAAGGTCAGGGCTGGCAGACAATGAGCAGTTCTTC. Protein product: CASVRSGLADNEQFF.

J is TRBJ2-6 and V is TRBV28; 8 bases are shared with TRBD1. CDR1 is MDHEN and CDR2 is SYDVKM in the germline V gene. V lost 4 bases, J lost 3 bases, and 8 bases stayed unmatched. There are 17 residues in the CDR3. The CDR3 protein is CASSSRTGIIGANVLTF. CDR3 DNA sequence: TGTGCCAGCAGTTCCCGGACAGGGATAATTGGGGCCAACGTCCTGACTTTC.

The V gene is TRBV6-1, the J gene TRBJ1-3; 7 nucleotides agree with TRBD1. J lost 2 bases, V lost 2 bases, and 3 bases had no gene match. This CDR3 contains 15 residues. In germline, CDR1 is MNHNS, CDR2 SASEGT. CDR3 sequence: CASSEFRGPGNTIYF. The CDR3 DNA is TGTGCCAGCAGTGAATTTAGGGGGCCTGGAAACACCATATATTTT.